This T cell receptor (beta chain) appears in the sequencing data of a study of blood T cell repertoires in COVID-19. V lost 3 bases and J lost 4, with 9 bases in between. The CDR3 contains 13 residues. Per the germline V gene, CDR1 is SGHTA and CDR2 is FQGTGA. Sequencing used immunoSEQ multiplex PCR; TCRdb keeps in-frame clones, though not all of them. The sample holds approximately 180,000 clones, more than 70% seen once. Sequencing was carried out using peripheral blood. The receptor comes from a person between 65 and 80 years old with COVID-19, enrolled during active disease. This sequence joins TRBV7-3 and TRBJ1-1, with a weak D call TRBD1 (5 bases). The CDR3 here is CASSFLGATEAFF. CDR3 nucleotides: TGTGCCAGCAGCTTCTTAGGGGCCACTGAAGCTTTCTTT. Based on the CDR3 plus reference TRBV7-3 and TRBJ1-1, the full variable domain is GAGVSQTPSNKVTEKGKYVELRCDPISGHTALYWYRQSLGQGPEFLIYFQGTGAADDSGLPNDRFFAVRPEGSVSTLKIQRTERGDSAVYLCASSFLGATEAFFGQGTRLTVV.